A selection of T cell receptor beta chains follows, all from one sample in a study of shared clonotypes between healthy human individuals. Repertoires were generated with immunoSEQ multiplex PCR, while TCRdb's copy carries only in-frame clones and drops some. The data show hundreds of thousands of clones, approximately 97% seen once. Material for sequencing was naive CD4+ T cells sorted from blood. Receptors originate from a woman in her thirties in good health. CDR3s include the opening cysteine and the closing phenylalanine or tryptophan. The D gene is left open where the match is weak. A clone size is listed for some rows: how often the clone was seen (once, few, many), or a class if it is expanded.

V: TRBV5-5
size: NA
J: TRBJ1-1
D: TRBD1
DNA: TGTGCCAGCAACCCGACAGGGTCAGGGGTTACGTACACTGAAGCTTTCTTT
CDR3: CASNPTGSGVTYTEAFF

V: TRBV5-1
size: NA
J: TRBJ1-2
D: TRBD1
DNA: TGCGCCAGCAGCACGGACAGGGGTGACTATGGCTACACCTTC
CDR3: CASSTDRGDYGYTF

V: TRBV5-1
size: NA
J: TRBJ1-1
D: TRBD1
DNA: TGCGCCAGCAGCACACAGGGGCTGTACACTGAAGCTTTCTTT
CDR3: CASSTQGLYTEAFF

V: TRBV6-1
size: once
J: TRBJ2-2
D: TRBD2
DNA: TGTGCCACGAGGGGACTAGCGACTCGCACCGGGGAGCTGTTTTTT
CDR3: CATRGLATRTGELFF

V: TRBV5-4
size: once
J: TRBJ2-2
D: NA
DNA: TGTGCCAGCAGCTTGTTTCGACAGTCAATTACCGGGGAGCTGTTTTTT
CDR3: CASSLFRQSITGELFF

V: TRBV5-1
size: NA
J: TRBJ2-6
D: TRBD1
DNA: TGCGCCAGCAGCTTGAGGGGGCCCCTCTCTGGGGCCAACGTCCTGACTTTC
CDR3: CASSLRGPLSGANVLTF

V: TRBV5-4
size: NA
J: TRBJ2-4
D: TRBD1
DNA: TGTGCCAGCAGCTTGGAGACAGGGTTCATTCAGTACTTC
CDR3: CASSLETGFIQYF

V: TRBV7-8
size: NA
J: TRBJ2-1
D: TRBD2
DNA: TGTGCCAGCAGCTTCACCGGGAGGGCCTACAATGAGCAGTTCTTC
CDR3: CASSFTGRAYNEQFF

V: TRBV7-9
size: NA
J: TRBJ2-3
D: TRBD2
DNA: TGTGCCAGCAGCTTAGCGTCTAGCGGGAACACAGATACGCAGTATTTT
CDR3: CASSLASSGNTDTQYF

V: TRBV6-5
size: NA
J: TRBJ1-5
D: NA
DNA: TGTGCCAGCAGTCGGGACGGTCCGGATCAGCCCCAGCATTTT
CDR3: CASSRDGPDQPQHF

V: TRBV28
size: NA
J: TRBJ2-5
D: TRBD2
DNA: TGTGCCAGCAAAGTTGAGCGGGAGGTCCAAGAGACCCAGTACTTC
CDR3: CASKVEREVQETQYF

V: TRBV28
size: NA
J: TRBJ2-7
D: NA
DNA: TGTGCCAGCAGTGGGGGTCTCCCCGGCTACGAGCAGTACTTC
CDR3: CASSGGLPGYEQYF

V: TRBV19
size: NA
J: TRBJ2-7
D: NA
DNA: TGTGCCAGTAGTATAGATGAGACCGGGGCGACCTACGAGCAGTACTTC
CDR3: CASSIDETGATYEQYF

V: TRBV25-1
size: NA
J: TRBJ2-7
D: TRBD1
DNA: TGTGCCGTGACAGGGGCGGGTTCCTACGAGCAGTACTTC
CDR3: CAVTGAGSYEQYF

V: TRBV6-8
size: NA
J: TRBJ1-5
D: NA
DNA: TGTGCCAGCAGGCCAGTAAATCAGCCCCAGCATTTT
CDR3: CASRPVNQPQHF

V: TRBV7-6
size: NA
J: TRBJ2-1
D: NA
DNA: TGTGCCAGCAGCTTAGACTGGACGAGCATTGGCGACAATGAGCAGTTCTTC
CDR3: CASSLDWTSIGDNEQFF

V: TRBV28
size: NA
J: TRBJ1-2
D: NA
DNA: TGTGCCAGCAGTTTGACAGGACTCTATGGCTACACCTTC
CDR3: CASSLTGLYGYTF

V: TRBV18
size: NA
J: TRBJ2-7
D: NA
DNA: TGTGCCAGCTCACCCCTCAGAGGCACCGGGGCGGGCGAGCAGTACTTC
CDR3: CASSPLRGTGAGEQYF

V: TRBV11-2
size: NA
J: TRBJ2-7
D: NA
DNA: TGTGCCAGCAGCGCCGTTACCGGTTCCTACGAGCAGTACTTC
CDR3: CASSAVTGSYEQYF

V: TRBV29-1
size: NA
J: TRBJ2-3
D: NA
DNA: TGCAGCGTGGTCTGGTGGGAGAAGTATGCGGATACGCAGTATTTT
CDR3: CSVVWWEKYADTQYF

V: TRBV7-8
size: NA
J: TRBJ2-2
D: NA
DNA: TGTGCCAGCAGCTTATTCCCCAAACAGGGTTTAAACACCGGGGAGCTGTTTTTT
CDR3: CASSLFPKQGLNTGELFF

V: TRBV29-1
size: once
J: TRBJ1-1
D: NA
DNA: TGCAGCGTTGGACAGCTGAACACTGAAGCTTTCTTT
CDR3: CSVGQLNTEAFF

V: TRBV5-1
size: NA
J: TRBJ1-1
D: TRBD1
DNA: TGCGCCAGCAGGGAACCGGGACAGGTCAATGCTGAAGCTTTCTTT
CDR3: CASREPGQVNAEAFF

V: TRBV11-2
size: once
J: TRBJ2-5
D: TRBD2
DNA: TGTGCCAGCAGGGGACTAGCGGGAGGGCGGGAGACCCAGTACTTC
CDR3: CASRGLAGGRETQYF

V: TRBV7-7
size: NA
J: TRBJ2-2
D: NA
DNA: TGTGCCAGCAGCTTAGATAGGGAAGCCGGGGAGCTGCTTTTT
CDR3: CASSLDREAGELLF

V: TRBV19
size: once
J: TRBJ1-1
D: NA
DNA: TGTGCCAGTAGTAGTATCTCGACAGGCCCAAACACTGAAGCTTTCTTT
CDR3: CASSSISTGPNTEAFF

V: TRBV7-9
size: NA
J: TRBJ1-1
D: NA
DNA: TGTGCCAGCAGCTCCAGGGGCACTGAAGCTTTCTTT
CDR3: CASSSRGTEAFF

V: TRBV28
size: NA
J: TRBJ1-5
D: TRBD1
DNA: TGTGCCAGCAGGAAGGGACAGGTGAATCAGCCCCAGCATTTT
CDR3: CASRKGQVNQPQHF

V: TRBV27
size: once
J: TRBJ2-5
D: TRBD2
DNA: TGTGCCAGCAGTTCTCTAGCGGGAGAAGAGACCCAGTACTTC
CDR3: CASSSLAGEETQYF

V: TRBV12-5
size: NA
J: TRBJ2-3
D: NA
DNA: TGTGCTAGTTCGGGAGGGGGCGGCACAGATACGCAGTATTTT
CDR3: CASSGGGGTDTQYF

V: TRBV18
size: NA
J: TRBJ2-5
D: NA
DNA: TGTGCCAGCTCAGCTAATGAGGTTGGGGGCCTAGAGACCCAGTACTTC
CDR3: CASSANEVGGLETQYF

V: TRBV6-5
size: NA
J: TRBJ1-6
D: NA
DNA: TGTGCCAGCAGTTACTCGTGGAGACAGGATAATTCACCCCTCCACTTT
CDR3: CASSYSWRQDNSPLHF

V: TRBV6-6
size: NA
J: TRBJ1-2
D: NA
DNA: TGTGCCAGCAGACCCGGACAGAATAACTATGGCTACACCTTC
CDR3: CASRPGQNNYGYTF

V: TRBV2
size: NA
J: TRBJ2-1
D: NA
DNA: TGTGCCAGCAGTGACTTCCGTTTCTCCTACAATGAGCAGTTCTTC
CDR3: CASSDFRFSYNEQFF

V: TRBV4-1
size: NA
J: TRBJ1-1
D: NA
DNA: TGCGCCAGCAGCCAAGGTAGTTCGGTTAACACTGAAGCTTTCTTT
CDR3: CASSQGSSVNTEAFF

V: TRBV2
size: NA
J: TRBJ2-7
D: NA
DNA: TGTGCCAGCAGAACAGTGGGGTACGAGCAGTACTTC
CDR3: CASRTVGYEQYF

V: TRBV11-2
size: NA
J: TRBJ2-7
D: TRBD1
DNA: TGTGCCAGCAGCTTAGCGGCAGGGGGCCCCTACGAGCAGTACTTC
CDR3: CASSLAAGGPYEQYF

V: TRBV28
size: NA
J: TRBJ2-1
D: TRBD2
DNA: TGTGCCAGCAGTTTAATTAGAAGGGGGACTAGCTACCTTGAGCAGTTCTTC
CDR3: CASSLIRRGTSYLEQFF

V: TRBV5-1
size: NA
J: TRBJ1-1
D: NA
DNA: TGCGCCAGCAGCTTTTCGGGGTACGCTGAAGCTTTCTTT
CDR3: CASSFSGYAEAFF

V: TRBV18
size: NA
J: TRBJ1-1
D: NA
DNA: TGTGCCAGCTCACCAGGCCTGCGCAACACTGAAGCTTTCTTT
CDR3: CASSPGLRNTEAFF

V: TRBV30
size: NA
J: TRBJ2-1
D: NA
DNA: TGTGCCTGGACCCCCGACCGCGTCGTCTATGAGCAGTTCTTC
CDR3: CAWTPDRVVYEQFF

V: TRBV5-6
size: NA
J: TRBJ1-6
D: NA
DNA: TGTGCCAGCAGCTCGGGACATACCAATAATTCACCCCTCCACTTT
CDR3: CASSSGHTNNSPLHF

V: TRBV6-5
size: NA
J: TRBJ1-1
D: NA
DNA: TGTGCCAGCAGTTACTCGACCGGGATTGGGACTGAAGCTTTCTTT
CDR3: CASSYSTGIGTEAFF

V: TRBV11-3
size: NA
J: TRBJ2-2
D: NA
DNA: TGTGCCAGCAGCTTAGGGGATACCACCGGGGAGCTGTTTTTT
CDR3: CASSLGDTTGELFF

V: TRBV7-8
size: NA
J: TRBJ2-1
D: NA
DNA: TGTGCCAGCAGCTTTAGTCTCTCCTACAATGAGCAGTTCTTC
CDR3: CASSFSLSYNEQFF

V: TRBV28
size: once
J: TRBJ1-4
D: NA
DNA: TGTGCCAGCAGTTTATGGGGCACAACTAATGAAAAACTGTTTTTT
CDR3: CASSLWGTTNEKLFF

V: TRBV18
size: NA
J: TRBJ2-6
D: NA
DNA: TGTGCCAGCTCACCAGTGGGACGGACCTCTGGGGCCAACGTCCTGACTTTC
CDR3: CASSPVGRTSGANVLTF

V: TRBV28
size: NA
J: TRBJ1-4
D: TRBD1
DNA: TGTGCCAGCAGACCTGCCGGGACAGGGGATGAAAAACTGTTTTTT
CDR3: CASRPAGTGDEKLFF

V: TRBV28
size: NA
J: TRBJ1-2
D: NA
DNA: TGTGCCAGCAGTTTAATTTATCTTCCGGGGGTAACAACTAACTATGGCTACACCTTC
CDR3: CASSLIYLPGVTTNYGYTF

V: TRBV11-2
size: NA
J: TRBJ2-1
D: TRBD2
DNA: TGTGCCAGCAGCCCGGGCTGGAGCGGGAGATCCTACAATGAGCAGTTCTTC
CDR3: CASSPGWSGRSYNEQFF

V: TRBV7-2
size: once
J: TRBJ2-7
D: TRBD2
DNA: TGTGCCAGCAGCTCCCTAGCGGGAGCGGGCGAGCAGTACTTC
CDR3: CASSSLAGAGEQYF

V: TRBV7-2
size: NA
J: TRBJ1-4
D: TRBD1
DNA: TGTGCCAGCAGCTCTACAGGGGCGGAGGAAAAACTGTTTTTT
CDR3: CASSSTGAEEKLFF

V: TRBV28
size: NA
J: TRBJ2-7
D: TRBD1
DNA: TGTGCCAGCAGTTTAAGGGACAGAGCAGTCCCCTACGAGCAGTACTTC
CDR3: CASSLRDRAVPYEQYF

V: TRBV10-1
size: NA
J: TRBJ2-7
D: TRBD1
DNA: TGCGCCAGCGGGGACCGGACAGGGGGCGAGCAGTACTTC
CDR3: CASGDRTGGEQYF

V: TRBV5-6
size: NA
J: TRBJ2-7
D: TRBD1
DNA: TGTGCCAGCAGCTTGGGACTCGGACAGGGGCGCAACGAGCAGTACTTC
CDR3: CASSLGLGQGRNEQYF

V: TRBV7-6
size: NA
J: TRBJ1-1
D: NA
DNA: TGTGCCAGCAGCCCTTACACTGAAGCTTTCTTT
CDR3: CASSPYTEAFF